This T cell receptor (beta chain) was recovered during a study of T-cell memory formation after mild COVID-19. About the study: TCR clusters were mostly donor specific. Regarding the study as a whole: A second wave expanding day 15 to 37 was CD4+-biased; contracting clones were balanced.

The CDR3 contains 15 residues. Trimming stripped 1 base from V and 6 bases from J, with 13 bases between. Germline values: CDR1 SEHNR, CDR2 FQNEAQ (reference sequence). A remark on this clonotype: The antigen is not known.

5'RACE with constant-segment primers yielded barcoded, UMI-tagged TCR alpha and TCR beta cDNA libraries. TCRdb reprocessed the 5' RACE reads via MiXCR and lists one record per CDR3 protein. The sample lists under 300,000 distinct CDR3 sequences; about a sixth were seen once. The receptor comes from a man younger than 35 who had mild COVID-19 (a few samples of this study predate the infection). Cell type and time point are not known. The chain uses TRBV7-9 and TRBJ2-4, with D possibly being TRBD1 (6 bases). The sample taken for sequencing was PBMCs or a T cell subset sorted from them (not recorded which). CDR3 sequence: CASSLGRTVGNIQYF. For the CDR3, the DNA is TGTGCCAGCAGCTTAGGGAGGACAGTTGGAAACATTCAGTACTTC.